The 32 T cell receptor beta chains reported below all come from one sample, sequenced in a study of blood T cell repertoires in COVID-19. The protocol was immunoSEQ multiplex PCR, while the TCRdb copy is restricted to in-frame clones and leaves out a portion. The sample records approximately 120,000 clones, 75% to 85% being singletons. The sample was peripheral blood. The receptors stem from an older man with acute or convalescent COVID-19.

The J gene is TRBJ1-3, the V gene TRBV4-2, with 7 bases lining up with TRBD1. Germline V lookup: CDR1 LGHNA, CDR2 YNFKEQ. V gave up 4 bases and J gave up 4 bases; unmatched junction bases: 7. The CDR3 is made up of 15 amino acids. CDR3 region: CASSLGQSEGNTIYF. The CDR3 DNA reads as TGTGCCAGCAGCCTGGGACAGTCGGAAGGAAACACCATATATTTT.

This clone was counted once. The V call is TRBV7-9, the J call TRBJ1-6; D perhaps matches TRBD1 (5 bases). V was cut by 1 base and J by 7 bases, with 11 bases left in between. The CDR3 has 15 residues. CDR1 is SEHNR and CDR2 is FQNEAQ in the germline V gene (reference sequence). CDR3 DNA sequence: TGTGCCAGCAGCTTAGGGGGGGACCGGAATTCACCCCTCCACTTT. Its translation: CASSLGGDRNSPLHF.

V and J are TRBV19 and TRBJ1-1; no reliable D call. V was clipped by 7 bases and J by 3 bases, with 18 bases between them. CDR1 is LNHDA and CDR2 is SQIVND in the germline V gene (reference sequence). The CDR3 contains 15 residues. CDR3 amino acids: CASTNWPGTDTEAFF. CDR3 nucleotides: TGTGCCAGTACTAATTGGCCAGGAACGGACACTGAAGCTTTCTTT.

This chain uses TRBV19 with TRBJ2-2; the D is unclear. Germline assignment: CDR1 LNHDA and CDR2 SQIVND (reference sequence). The CDR3 runs to 14 residues. Trimming cost V 4 bases and J 2 bases, with 8 bases left between them. The CDR3 nucleotides read TGTGCCAGTAGTAAAATGGGCAACACCGGGGAGCTGTTTTTT. Encoded protein: CASSKMGNTGELFF.

The CDR3 protein is CASSPRGFGIHF. The CDR3 DNA reads as TGTGCCAGCAGCCCCCGAGGTTTCGGGATCCACTTT. This sequence joins TRBV28 and TRBJ1-6; D gene ambiguous. The CDR3 has 12 amino acids. V lost 6 bases and J lost 17, with 17 bases in between. Germline CDR1 MDHEN, CDR2 SYDVKM.

As to this clone: One end of the junction varies from germline; a read error may be responsible. The genes are TRBV18 and TRBJ2-1; TRBD2 matches at 11 bases. Germline CDR1 is KGHSH and CDR2 is LQKENI. This CDR3 is built from 18 residues. DNA of the CDR3: TGTGCCAGCTCACCACTGGTTAGCGGGGGGGCCTCCAACAATGAGCAGTTCTTC. Its protein is CASSPLVSGGASNNEQFF.

Written as DNA, the CDR3 is TGTGCCAGCTCACCATACCCGGCGGGGGGTGGGGATCAGCCCCAGCATTTT. Translating gives CASSPYPAGGGDQPQHF. The chain carries TRBV18 and TRBJ1-5; D possibly corresponds to TRBD1 (5 bases). The CDR3 extends over 17 amino acids. Deletions cut 2 bases from V and 5 bases from J, with 19 bases between. Germline CDR1 reads KGHSH; CDR2 reads LQKENI.

In this sample, this clone is medium-sized. This chain uses TRBV2 with TRBJ1-3; a weak D match, TRBD1 (6 bases). V was clipped by 6 bases and J by 4 bases, with 10 bases between them. The germline V gene has CDR1 SNHLY and CDR2 FYNNEI. The CDR3 has 13 amino acids. CDR3 sequence: CASSTGQGNTIYF. The DNA for the CDR3 is TGTGCCAGCAGCACCGGACAGGGAAACACCATATATTTT.

V and J are TRBV19 and TRBJ2-5, with 7 nucleotides matching TRBD1. The germline CDR1 and CDR2 sequences are LNHDA and SQIVND (reference sequence). The V gene end was trimmed by 6 bases and the J gene end by 4 bases; junction bases not matched to a gene: 8. The CDR3 loop spans 14 amino acids. The DNA for the CDR3 is TGTGCCAGTAGGATCACAGGGGTCGGAGAGACCCAGTACTTC. It is translated as CASRITGVGETQYF.

The J gene is TRBJ2-7, the V gene TRBV18, with TRBD1 matching over 9 bases. The CDR3 is 15 residues long. Germline V CDR1 and CDR2: KGHSH, LQKENI. V gave up 4 bases and J gave up 3 bases; unmatched junction bases: 7. CDR3 coding DNA: TGTGCCAGCTCACATACAGGGGGCGCTTACTACGAGCAGTACTTC. It translates to CASSHTGGAYYEQYF.

The chain has TRBV4-1 and TRBJ2-7; D is possibly TRBD1 (6 bases). The ends were cut back, 4 bases at V and 6 bases at J, with 22 bases in the middle. Germline V gene lookup returns CDR1 MGHRA and CDR2 YSYEKL. The CDR3 consists of 16 residues. This chain's CDR3 is CASSRDAQGGLGEQYF. In DNA form, the CDR3 reads TGCGCCAGCAGCCGAGACGCTCAAGGGGGTCTCGGCGAGCAGTACTTC.

This sequence joins TRBV10-3 and TRBJ1-3; D is undetermined. The length of the CDR3 is 17 residues. Germline V lookup: CDR1 ENHRY, CDR2 SYGVKD. Between the trimmed V and J ends, which lost 0 bases and 0 bases, there was a span of 12 bases. CDR3 loop: CAISESGRASSGNTIYF. The CDR3 region has the DNA TGTGCCATCAGTGAGTCCGGGAGAGCTAGCTCTGGAAACACCATATATTTT.

This chain uses TRBV7-2 with TRBJ1-2, with a tentative D call TRBD1 (6 bases). V lost 0 bases and J lost 0, with 14 bases in between. The germline gives CDR1 SGHTA, CDR2 FQGNSA. CDR3 length: 17 amino acids. The CDR3 DNA follows: TGTGCCAGCAGCTTAGCAAGGGGACAACTTGCTAACTATGGCTACACCTTC. Translating it yields CASSLARGQLANYGYTF.

The chain combines TRBV9 with TRBJ1-4, with 7 positions matching TRBD1. J gave up 8 bases and V 0 bases, and 7 bases lay outside the gene matches. CDR1 is SGDLS and CDR2 is YYNGEE in the germline V gene. This CDR3 spans 15 amino acids. The CDR3 spells CASSVEQGFWEKLFF. The DNA of the CDR3 is TGTGCCAGCAGCGTAGAACAGGGGTTTTGGGAAAAACTGTTTTTT.

This clone occurred a few times. This chain uses TRBV4-1 with TRBJ1-6, with 7 bases identical to TRBD1. The CDR3 is 15 residues long. The germline CDR1 and CDR2 sequences are MGHRA and YSYEKL. V was clipped by 3 bases and J by 2 bases; unmatched bases: 1. CDR3 amino acids: CASSHGTAYNSPLHF. CDR3 nucleotide sequence: TGCGCCAGCAGCCACGGGACAGCCTATAATTCACCCCTCCACTTT.

This clone was found many times. The genes are TRBV3-1 (or the pseudogene TRBV3-2) and TRBJ1-1, with no clear D. V lost 7 bases, J lost 5 bases, and 14 bases lay in between. The CDR3 is made up of 13 amino acids. Germline V lookup: CDR1 LGHDT, CDR2 YNNKEL (reference sequence). CDR3 region: CASTAFGLTEAFF. The CDR3 DNA sequence: TGTGCCAGCACGGCTTTTGGGCTAACTGAAGCTTTCTTT.

The chain links TRBV6-4 to TRBJ2-2, with D unresolved. From germline, CDR1 is MRHNA and CDR2 SNTAGT. V lost 5 bases and J lost 0, with 7 bases in between. CDR3 length equals 14 residues. DNA for the CDR3: TGTGCCAGCAGTAGACATCCGAACACCGGGGAGCTGTTTTTT. It is translated as CASSRHPNTGELFF.

The chain is built from TRBV3-1 (or the pseudogene TRBV3-2) and TRBJ1-6, with D tentatively TRBD1 (5 bases). This CDR3 contains 13 residues. Trimming removed 4 bases at V and 8 bases at J, with 9 bases between. Germline lookup yields CDR1 LGHDT and CDR2 YNNKEL (reference sequence). The CDR3: CASSPGGYSPLHF. DNA for the CDR3: TGTGCCAGCAGCCCGGGGGGTTATTCACCCCTCCACTTT.

The chain recombines TRBV2 with TRBJ1-4; 7 nucleotides line up with TRBD1. The CDR3 loop spans 14 amino acids. With 4 bases clipped from V and 7 bases from J, the junction kept 6 bases outside the gene matches. Looked up from germline, CDR1 is SNHLY and CDR2 is FYNNEI. Here the CDR3 reads CASSGGNRGEKLFF. In nucleotides, the CDR3 is TGTGCCAGCAGTGGGGGAAACAGGGGTGAAAAACTGTTTTTT.

The chain couples TRBV4-2 to TRBJ2-2, with TRBD2 matching over 9 bases. From germline, CDR1 is LGHNA and CDR2 YNFKEQ. The CDR3 covers 18 residues. Germline trimming cut 3 bases from V and 1 base from J; bases unmatched to any gene: 9. The CDR3 here is CASSQSPLAGVNTGELFF. Written as DNA, the CDR3 is TGTGCCAGCAGCCAGTCCCCCTTAGCGGGGGTGAACACCGGGGAGCTGTTTTTT.

The chain has TRBV2 and TRBJ2-7; 13 nucleotides agree with TRBD2. Germline-derived CDR1 and CDR2 are SNHLY and FYNNEI. The V segment lost 3 bases and the J segment 1 base; nucleotides outside the gene matches: 12. The CDR3 runs to 19 residues. Here the CDR3 DNA reads TGTGCCAGCAGTGATTTGGGACTAGCGGGGCGCGCTCTTTCCTACGAGCAGTACTTC. It codes for CASSDLGLAGRALSYEQYF.

V is TRBV4-3 and J is TRBJ2-1; TRBD2 agrees at 8 bases. J lost 4 bases, V lost 0 bases, and 5 bases had no gene match. This CDR3 comprises 16 residues. Germline CDR1 LGHNA, CDR2 YSLEER. The CDR3 protein is CASSQDSAGAYNEQFF. DNA of the CDR3: TGCGCCAGCAGCCAAGATTCAGCGGGGGCTTACAATGAGCAGTTCTTC.

The V call is TRBV6-5, the J call TRBJ1-6, with 9 bases lining up with TRBD1. The germline V gene encodes CDR1 MNHEY and CDR2 SVGAGI. The CDR3 contains 14 residues. V lost 6 bases and J lost 7; bases outside the gene matches: 4. CDR3 DNA sequence: TGTGCCAGCAGATCCGGGACAGGGAATTCACCCCTCCACTTT. Its translation: CASRSGTGNSPLHF.

The chain joins TRBV7-2 to TRBJ2-6; 12 bases line up with TRBD1. This CDR3 has 17 amino acids. V lost 5 bases and J lost 9; bases outside the gene matches: 11. Germline V gives CDR1 SGHTA, CDR2 FQGNSA. CDR3 sequence reads: CASSVSGTGGYYNVLTF. As DNA, the CDR3 is TGTGCCAGCAGCGTCTCCGGGACAGGGGGCTACTACAACGTCCTGACTTTC.

The chain is built from TRBV6-4 and TRBJ1-1, with a possible D match to TRBD1 (5 bases). The CDR3 sequence is 13 residues long. Germline V gene lookup returns CDR1 MRHNA and CDR2 SNTAGT. Deletions cut 6 bases from V and 3 bases from J, with 11 bases between. CDR3 in DNA: TGTGCCAGCAGCCCCCGGGGGGACACTGAAGCTTTCTTT. Protein: CASSPRGDTEAFF.

There are a few counts of this clone. The chain employs TRBV18 and TRBJ2-5, with D hard to call. The V gene's germline CDR1 is KGHSH and CDR2 LQKENI. The V gene lost 4 bases and the J gene lost 3 bases, with 3 bases spanning the gap. This CDR3 has 11 amino acids. CDR3 sequence (DNA): TGTGCCAGCTCACTTAAAGAGACCCAGTACTTC. Amino acids: CASSLKETQYF.

There are a few counts of this clone. This sequence joins TRBV11-2 and TRBJ2-2, with a tentative D call TRBD2 (6 bases). This CDR3 comprises 17 residues. Germline V CDR1 and CDR2: SGHAT, FQNNGV. Trimming pared 0 bases from V and 4 bases from J, leaving 15 bases between. CDR3 in amino acids: CASSLDYQGGITGELFF. CDR3 DNA sequence: TGTGCCAGCAGCTTAGATTACCAGGGAGGTATCACCGGGGAGCTGTTTTTT.

There are a few counts of this clone. V and J are TRBV2 and TRBJ1-2, with 8 nucleotides matching TRBD1. With V trimmed by 1 base and J by 6 bases, 10 bases remained unmatched. Germline V gene sequence: CDR1 SNHLY, CDR2 FYNNEI. The CDR3 covers 16 residues. In DNA, the CDR3 is TGTGCCAGCAGTGAAGTCCCAGGGGGCAGAGACGATGGCTACACCTTC. It translates to CASSEVPGGRDDGYTF.

This chain's CDR3 is CASSLQAGVKKETQYF. Here the CDR3 DNA reads TGCGCCAGCAGCTTGCAAGCGGGGGTCAAAAAAGAGACCCAGTACTTC. This chain uses TRBV5-1 with TRBJ2-5; 8 bases agree with TRBD2. V was clipped by 1 base and J by 3 bases; unmatched bases: 8. Germline CDR1 and CDR2: SGHRS and YFSETQ. The CDR3 contains 16 residues.

The chain employs TRBV5-1 and TRBJ2-7, with D maybe TRBD1 (5 bases). The CDR3 covers 17 residues. CDR1 and CDR2 from the germline V gene are SGHRS and YFSETQ. Trimming cost V 0 bases and J 0 bases, with 16 bases left between them. The CDR3 loop is CASSLGSSGLSSYEQYF. Here the CDR3 DNA reads TGCGCCAGCAGCTTGGGGAGTTCAGGGCTTAGCTCCTACGAGCAGTACTTC.

The gene calls are TRBV27 and TRBJ1-2; no clear D gene. Germline V gene lookup returns CDR1 MNHEY and CDR2 SMNVEV (reference sequence). The CDR3 loop spans 14 amino acids. Between the trimmed V and J ends, which lost 8 bases and 8 bases, there was a span of 21 bases. CDR3 DNA: TGTGCCAGCGGTCCCATTCCGGGTTATGACGGCTACACCTTC. Translation: CASGPIPGYDGYTF.

The V gene is TRBV11-2, the J gene TRBJ2-5, with D maybe TRBD1 (7 bases). V was pared by 1 base and J by 3 bases, with 12 bases between. The germline V gene has CDR1 SGHAT and CDR2 FQNNGV. This CDR3 has 15 residues. The CDR3 sequence is CASSLGRDRKETQYF. In DNA form, the CDR3 reads TGTGCCAGCAGCTTAGGGAGGGACAGAAAAGAGACCCAGTACTTC.